This T cell receptor (beta chain) was observed in a study of control samples from healthy donors and cancer patients. This CDR3 has 14 residues. Germline CDR1 SGHNT, CDR2 YYREEE (reference sequence). V dropped 5 bases and J dropped 5; count of bases not matched to a gene: 9. The sample holds one count of this clone. Using immunoSEQ multiplex PCR, the repertoire was profiled, and TCRdb retains in-frame clones only, with some absent. The table includes 170,000 or so clones, almost 90% detected once. The chain employs TRBV5-4 and TRBJ2-5; 7 bases are a match to TRBD1. The sample was blood. This TCR came from a woman in her forties or fifties in good health. The CDR3 reads CASRPYTGAETQYF. For the CDR3, the DNA is TGTGCCAGCAGACCTTACACAGGGGCGGAGACCCAGTACTTC.